The 22 T cell receptor beta chains presented below share a single source sample, sequenced in a study of OX40 agonist ivuxolimab in advanced cancers. Assay: immunoSEQ multiplex PCR; the TCRdb copy retains only in-frame clones and omits some. The sample contains approximately 47,000 clones, about nine tenths of which appear only once. The sample was CD4+ or CD8+ T cells sorted from blood, taken in a trial of the OX40 agonist ivuxolimab. These receptors were taken from an adult with an advanced solid tumor such as melanoma, head and neck, liver or kidney cancer.

This clone was picked up one time. V gene TRBV15 combines with J gene TRBJ1-3; D gene unclear. The ends were cut back, 1 base at V and 4 bases at J, with 14 bases in the middle. Germline V gene lookup returns CDR1 LNHNV and CDR2 YYDKDF (reference sequence). The CDR3 is 16 residues long. The CDR3 sequence is CATSRVGVGAGNTIYF. CDR3 sequence (DNA): TGTGCCACCAGCAGAGTTGGAGTGGGAGCAGGAAACACCATATATTTT. Complete variable domain (other parts from reference TRBV15 and TRBJ1-3): DAMVIQNPRYQVTQFGKPVTLSCSQTLNHNVMYWYQQKSSQAPKLLFHYYDKDFNNEADTPDNFQSRRPNTSFCFLDIRSPGLGDTAMYLCATSRVGVGAGNTIYFGEGSWLTVV.

The chain links TRBV9 to TRBJ1-4; possibly TRBD1 for D (6 bases). This CDR3 is built from 15 residues. Trimming took off 0 bases at V and 4 bases at J, with 10 bases between the two ends. The germline gives CDR1 SGDLS, CDR2 YYNGEE. CDR3 nucleotide sequence: TGTGCCAGCAGCGTAGAAGGACAGCGTAATGAAAAACTGTTTTTT. Its protein product is CASSVEGQRNEKLFF.

J is TRBJ1-1 and V is TRBV19; D might be TRBD1 (5 bases). Germline V gene lookup returns CDR1 LNHDA and CDR2 SQIVND (reference sequence). V shed 5 bases and J shed 5 bases, with 15 bases lying between them. The CDR3 extends over 14 amino acids. Written as DNA, the CDR3 is TGTGCCAGTAGTGCGGGACCCCGAGGGACTGAAGCTTTCTTT. Encoded protein: CASSAGPRGTEAFF.

This clone was counted once. V gene TRBV7-8 combines with J gene TRBJ1-5; D is possibly TRBD1 (5 bases). Looked up from germline, CDR1 is SGHVS and CDR2 is FQNEAQ. V was clipped by 1 base and J by 6 bases, with 13 bases between them. The CDR3 is made up of 15 amino acids. The CDR3, as DNA: TGTGCCAGCAGCTTAGAAGGTGTGGGGCGTCAGCCCCAGCATTTT. The encoded protein is CASSLEGVGRQPQHF.

V is TRBV5-1 and J is TRBJ2-1; 10 positions match TRBD2. Germline values: CDR1 SGHRS, CDR2 YFSETQ. The CDR3 extends over 16 amino acids. V trimming: 0 bases; J trimming: 7 bases; junction bases outside the gene matches: 7. In nucleotides, the CDR3 is TGCGCCAGCAGCTTGGTGCTAGCGGGGGAGTTAAATGAGCAGTTCTTC. Translating it yields CASSLVLAGELNEQFF.

The chain employs TRBV19 and TRBJ2-2; maybe TRBD2 (6 bases). V was pared by 2 bases and J by 1 base, with 8 bases between. Germline lookup yields CDR1 LNHDA and CDR2 SQIVND (reference sequence). This CDR3 is built from 15 residues. The CDR3: CASSIPGLNTGELFF. DNA of the CDR3: TGTGCCAGTAGTATACCGGGACTGAACACCGGGGAGCTGTTTTTT.

V gene TRBV5-1 combines with J gene TRBJ2-7, with 13 bases fitting TRBD2. The CDR3 runs 16 residues. Germline V gene sequence: CDR1 SGHRS, CDR2 YFSETQ. V shed 4 bases, J shed 4 bases, and the junction held 8 bases outside the gene matches. The CDR3 is CASSAALAGGRYEQYF. In DNA form, the CDR3 reads TGCGCCAGCAGCGCCGCACTAGCGGGAGGGAGGTACGAGCAGTACTTC.

This clone was recorded once. The chain carries TRBV27 and TRBJ2-7, with D unresolved. Between the trimmed V and J ends, which lost 6 bases and 7 bases, there was a span of 16 bases. The germline V gene encodes CDR1 MNHEY and CDR2 SMNVEV (reference sequence). This CDR3 comprises 13 residues. CDR3 in DNA: TGTGCCAGCAGACCAACATCCGTGGGGGAGCAGTACTTC. Protein: CASRPTSVGEQYF.

The chain links TRBV9 to TRBJ2-3, with 8 bases aligning to TRBD2. CDR3 length: 15 residues. The V segment lost 1 base and the J segment 6 bases; nucleotides outside the gene matches: 7. CDR1 SGDLS and CDR2 YYNGEE come from the germline V gene. This CDR3 is CASSVSGSYGDTQYF. The CDR3 bases are TGTGCCAGCAGCGTAAGCGGGAGTTATGGGGATACGCAGTATTTT.

Concerning this clone: The sample contains more than one DNA sequence encoding this CDR3. The chain couples TRBV5-1 to TRBJ2-2; D is unresolved. V lost 0 bases, J lost 4 bases, and 4 bases lay in between. This CDR3 region has 13 residues. Germline CDR1 reads SGHRS; CDR2 reads YFSETQ. For the CDR3, the DNA is TGCGCCAGCAGCTTGGACAGCACCGGGGAGCTGTTTTTT. This codes for CASSLDSTGELFF.

V gene TRBV9 combines with J gene TRBJ2-7; 12 bases map to TRBD2. Germline V lookup: CDR1 SGDLS, CDR2 YYNGEE. The CDR3 extends over 17 amino acids. Trimming cost V 0 bases and J 0 bases; bases outside gene matches: 4. The CDR3 loop reads CASSVGTSGRSSYEQYF. The CDR3 DNA is TGTGCCAGCAGCGTAGGAACTAGCGGGAGGAGCTCCTACGAGCAGTACTTC.

The chain links TRBV5-8 to TRBJ1-3, with TRBD1 identical over 11 bases. The CDR3 length is 15 residues. V dropped 4 bases and J dropped 4; count of bases not matched to a gene: 4. Per the germline V gene, CDR1 is SGHTS and CDR2 is YDEGEE. The CDR3 protein is CASSRDRGFGNTIYF. In nucleotides, the CDR3 is TGTGCCAGCAGCCGGGACAGGGGGTTCGGAAACACCATATATTTT.

The chain uses TRBV5-1 and TRBJ1-3; 7 bases fit TRBD1. Germline V gene sequence: CDR1 SGHRS, CDR2 YFSETQ. The V gene end was trimmed by 4 bases and the J gene end by 0 bases; junction bases not matched to a gene: 7. This CDR3 is built from 16 residues. In DNA, the CDR3 is TGCGCCAGCAGCATACAGGGGACATCCTCTGGAAACACCATATATTTT. Protein sequence: CASSIQGTSSGNTIYF.

The count of this clone is one. The genes are TRBV5-1 and TRBJ2-1; D not certain. Trimming cost V 0 bases and J 0 bases, with 7 bases left between them. Looked up from germline, CDR1 is SGHRS and CDR2 is YFSETQ. The CDR3 covers 15 residues. The CDR3: CASSLVQPSYNEQFF. CDR3 bases: TGCGCCAGCAGCTTGGTACAGCCCTCCTACAATGAGCAGTTCTTC.

The J gene is TRBJ2-1, the V gene TRBV11-3; 11 bases line up with TRBD2. This CDR3 is built from 16 residues. V was pared by 1 base and J by 7 bases, with 6 bases of the junction left unmatched. Germline V gene data show CDR1 as SGHNT and CDR2 as YENEEA. In DNA, the CDR3 is TGTGCCAGCAGCTTAGGCGGTAGCGGGAGGGCTAATGAGCAGTTCTTC. It is translated as CASSLGGSGRANEQFF.

The rearrangement joins TRBV5-1 to TRBJ1-3; D is unclear. The CDR3 sequence is 14 residues long. Per germline, CDR1 SGHRS and CDR2 YFSETQ. V was clipped by 0 bases and J by 5 bases, with 9 bases between them. The CDR3, as DNA: TGCGCCAGCAGCTTGGACGGGTCCAGAAACACCATATATTTT. This encodes CASSLDGSRNTIYF.

The rearrangement links TRBV6-5 to TRBJ1-1; D is uncertain. Per germline, CDR1 MNHEY and CDR2 SVGAGI. The germline V and J ends were trimmed by 5 bases and 13 bases, with 20 bases remaining between them. This CDR3 has 13 amino acids. The CDR3 sequence: CASSPSRRVDDFF. The CDR3 DNA reads TGTGCCAGCAGTCCAAGTAGGAGAGTAGACGATTTCTTT.

J is TRBJ1-2 and V is TRBV20-1; D not resolved. Trimming took off 1 base at V and 3 bases at J, with 3 bases between the two ends. CDR3 length equals 11 residues. Germline assignment: CDR1 DFQATT and CDR2 SNEGSKA (reference sequence). The DNA for the CDR3 is TGCAGTGCTAGAGCCGACTATGGCTACACCTTC. Translating gives CSARADYGYTF.

The V and J genes are TRBV11-2 and TRBJ1-6; D call uncertain. The V and J ends lost 7 bases and 1 base respectively, with 5 bases between them. Germline assignment: CDR1 SGHAT and CDR2 FQNNGV. CDR3 length: 13 amino acids. CDR3 protein: CASTPSYNSPLHF. CDR3 nucleotide sequence: TGTGCCAGCACCCCTTCCTATAATTCACCCCTCCACTTT.

This sequence joins TRBV6-1 and TRBJ1-5; 7 bases map to TRBD1. The germline V gene encodes CDR1 MNHNS and CDR2 SASEGT. V lost 8 bases and J lost 2; bases outside the gene matches: 9. The CDR3 has 15 amino acids. CDR3 loop: CASLGGQAGNQPQHF. DNA for the CDR3: TGTGCCAGCCTTGGAGGACAGGCGGGCAATCAGCCCCAGCATTTT.

V gene TRBV10-3 combines with J gene TRBJ1-4; D gene ambiguous. Germline CDR1 ENHRY, CDR2 SYGVKD. Trimming took 2 bases from V and 3 from J, leaving 7 bases between them. There are 14 residues in the CDR3. Written as DNA, the CDR3 is TGTGCCATCAGTGAGGAAGTGGCTAATGAAAAACTGTTTTTT. It is translated as CAISEEVANEKLFF.

The chain is built from TRBV7-6 and TRBJ1-1; D gene unclear. Trimming stripped 5 bases from V and 0 bases from J, with 7 bases between. The CDR3 sequence is 13 residues long. Germline V gene sequence: CDR1 SGHVS, CDR2 FNYEAQ. The CDR3 region is CASSGTMNTEAFF. The CDR3 DNA is TGTGCCAGCAGCGGTACTATGAACACTGAAGCTTTCTTT.